Described below is a single T cell receptor beta chain sequence and its context. The antigen is undetermined. It was with a sample-barcoded 5' primer and a J-beta primer mix that a second PCR of roughly 7 to 12 cycles was run. A tag from a template-switch adaptor with 12 random nucleotides marked each cDNA molecule. TCRdb independently ran MiXCR on the 5' RACE reads; one entry per CDR3 protein. The table includes some 1,000,000 distinct CDR3 sequences, roughly a quarter detected once. Trimming took 7 bases from V and 5 from J, leaving 11 bases between them. The CDR3 runs 12 residues. This sample is part of a study of blood T cells in healthy people across ages. Study findings and constraints: Age showed a roughly linear inverse relationship with TCR beta diversity per million T cells. There were more naive CD4+ cells and higher diversity in long-lived donors than in aged donors.

The same sample was also studied in work on T cells of mothers and their children. That paper states: Whether related or unrelated, pairs show similar shaping of TCR recombination output by thymic selection.

This clonotype was sampled from a girl aged 2-10 years in good health. Specimen: blood. The chain combines TRBV12-3 or TRBV12-4 with TRBJ2-5; D perhaps matches TRBD1 (6 bases). The CDR3 spells CASTGRGETQYF. DNA for the CDR3: TGTGCCAGCACCGGCAGGGGCGAGACCCAGTACTTC.